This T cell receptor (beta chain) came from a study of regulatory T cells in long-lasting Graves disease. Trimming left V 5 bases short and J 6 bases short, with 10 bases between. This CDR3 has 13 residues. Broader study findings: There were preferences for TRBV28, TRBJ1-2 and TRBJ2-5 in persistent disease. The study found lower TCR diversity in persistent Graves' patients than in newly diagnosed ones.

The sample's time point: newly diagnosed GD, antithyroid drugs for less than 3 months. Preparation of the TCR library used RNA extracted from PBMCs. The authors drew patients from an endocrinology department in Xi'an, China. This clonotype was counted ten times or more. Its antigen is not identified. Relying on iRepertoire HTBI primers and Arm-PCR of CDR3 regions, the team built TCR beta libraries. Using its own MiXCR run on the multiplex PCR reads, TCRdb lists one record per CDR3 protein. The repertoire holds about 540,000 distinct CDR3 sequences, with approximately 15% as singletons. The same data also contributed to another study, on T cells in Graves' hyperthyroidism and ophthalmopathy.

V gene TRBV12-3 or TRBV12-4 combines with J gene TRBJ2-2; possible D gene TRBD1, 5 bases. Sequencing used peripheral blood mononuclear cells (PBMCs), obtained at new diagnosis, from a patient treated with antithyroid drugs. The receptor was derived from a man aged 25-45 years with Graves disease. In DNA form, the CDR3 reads TGTGCCAGCAGTCAACAGGTCCCCGGGGAGCTGTTTTTT. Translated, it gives CASSQQVPGELFF.